One T cell receptor (beta chain) is described in this entry. The authors' processing: For nucleated cells, counts were estimated from reference gene primer amplification. Only in-frame clones appear in the TCRdb table, and some are missing; sequencing was by immunoSEQ multiplex PCR. Clone size and V and J calls were adopted from that table, with D and trimming inferred from the DNA. The repertoire has about 20,000 clones, more than 85% of them found once; the top ten carry 10% to 11%. These data come from a study of blood T cell repertoires in COVID-19. At the level of the study: Spain, Italy and the United States supplied samples that represented acute and convalescent COVID-19. PBMCs, B-cell-depleted T cells, or T cells were the source of the cDNA or gDNA that made up the material.

The V segment lost 6 bases and the J segment 1 base; nucleotides outside the gene matches: 5. There are 14 residues in the CDR3. In germline, CDR1 is MNHEY, CDR2 SVGAGI. This chain connects TRBV6-5 to TRBJ2-7, with 8 bases identical to TRBD2. Input material: peripheral blood. The TCR originated in a human donor in a cohort sampled during active COVID-19. CDR3 amino acids: CASSLTSGSYEQYF. In DNA form, the CDR3 reads TGTGCCAGCAGCCTAACTAGCGGTTCCTACGAGCAGTACTTC.